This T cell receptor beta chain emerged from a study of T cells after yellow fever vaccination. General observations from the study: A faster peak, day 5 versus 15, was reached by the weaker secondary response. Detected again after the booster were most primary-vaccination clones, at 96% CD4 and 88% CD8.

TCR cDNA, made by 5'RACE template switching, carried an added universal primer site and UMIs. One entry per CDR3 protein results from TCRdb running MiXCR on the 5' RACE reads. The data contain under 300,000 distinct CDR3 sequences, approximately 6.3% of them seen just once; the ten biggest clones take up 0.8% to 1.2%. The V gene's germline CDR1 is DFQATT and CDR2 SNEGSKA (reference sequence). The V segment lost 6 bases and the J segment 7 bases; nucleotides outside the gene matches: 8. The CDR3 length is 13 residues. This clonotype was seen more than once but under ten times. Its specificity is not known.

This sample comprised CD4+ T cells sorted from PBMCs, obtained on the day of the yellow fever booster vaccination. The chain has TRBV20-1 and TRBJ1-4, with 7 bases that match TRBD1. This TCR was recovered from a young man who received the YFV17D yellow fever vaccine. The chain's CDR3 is CSAEEGAGEKLFF. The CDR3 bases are TGCAGTGCGGAAGAGGGGGCGGGTGAAAAACTGTTTTTT.